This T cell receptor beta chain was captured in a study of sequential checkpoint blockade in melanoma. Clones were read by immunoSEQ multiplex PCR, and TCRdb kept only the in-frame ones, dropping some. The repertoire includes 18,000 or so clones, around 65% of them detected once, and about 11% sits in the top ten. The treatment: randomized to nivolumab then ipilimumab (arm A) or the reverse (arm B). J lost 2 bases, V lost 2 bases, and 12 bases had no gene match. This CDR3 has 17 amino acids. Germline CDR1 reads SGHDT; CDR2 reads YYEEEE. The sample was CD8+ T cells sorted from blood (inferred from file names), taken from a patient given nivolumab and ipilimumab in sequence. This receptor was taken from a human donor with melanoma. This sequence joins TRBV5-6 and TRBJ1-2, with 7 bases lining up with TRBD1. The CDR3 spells CASSLSGTALSNYGYTF. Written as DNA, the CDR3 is TGTGCCAGCAGCTTATCCGGGACAGCACTGTCCAACTATGGCTACACCTTC.